This T cell receptor (beta chain) was obtained from a study of T cell repertoires in cytomegalovirus infection. Study in general: Alongside well-studied HLA-B-restricted CMV epitopes, recently identified HLA-C-restricted CMV epitopes were also used. Matching HLA type, along with CMV infection, was indicated by public TCR beta signatures.

One entry per CDR3 protein results from TCRdb running MiXCR on the reads. The repertoire holds 110,000 or so distinct CDR3 sequences, with around 30% as singletons. The sample holds many counts of this clonotype. What it recognizes is unknown. The input for sequencing was CD8+ T cells from cultured PBMCs, taken from culture after CMV antigen stimulation. The receptor was derived from a human donor in good health (CMV status not recorded). Some clones in this sample may be carry-over from other donors' samples.

This CDR3 is CASSFEGSHSGDTQYF. The CDR3 bases are TGTGCCAGCAGTTTTGAGGGGTCCCATTCCGGAGATACGCAGTATTTT. The chain employs TRBV12-3 or TRBV12-4 and TRBJ2-3, with D perhaps given as TRBD1 or TRBD2 (5 bases each). The length of the CDR3 is 16 residues. With 3 bases removed from V and 5 bases from J, the gap between germline ends came to 18 bases.